This T cell receptor (beta chain) emerged from a study of CXCR3-negative and CXCR3-positive naive CD8 T cells. The wider study: Sequencing yielded about 135 million TRB reads, roughly 1.5 +/- 0.3 million per library.

Every individual CD8+ T cell subset underwent sorting in triplicate at around 300,000 cells apiece. CD45RO-CCR7+CD27+CD95- characterized naive CD8+ T cells. The method, 5' RACE with UMI labels, was used to prepare the TRB cDNA libraries. TCRdb re-called the 5' RACE reads; every CDR3 protein appears as one record, without DNA. The sample has over 45,000 distinct CDR3 sequences. The CDR3 extends over 12 amino acids. The TCR originated in a human donor in good health. Some clones in this sample may be carry-over from other donors' samples. The chain employs TRBV12-3 or TRBV12-4 and TRBJ2-7; the D call from TCRdb, TRBD2, cannot be confirmed without DNA. Material for sequencing was naive CXCR3- CD8+ T cells from blood. This sample's subset: CD45RO-CCR7+CD27+CD95- naive CD8+ T cells lacking CXCR3 (TNR3-). This CDR3 reads CATGIVTYEQYF.